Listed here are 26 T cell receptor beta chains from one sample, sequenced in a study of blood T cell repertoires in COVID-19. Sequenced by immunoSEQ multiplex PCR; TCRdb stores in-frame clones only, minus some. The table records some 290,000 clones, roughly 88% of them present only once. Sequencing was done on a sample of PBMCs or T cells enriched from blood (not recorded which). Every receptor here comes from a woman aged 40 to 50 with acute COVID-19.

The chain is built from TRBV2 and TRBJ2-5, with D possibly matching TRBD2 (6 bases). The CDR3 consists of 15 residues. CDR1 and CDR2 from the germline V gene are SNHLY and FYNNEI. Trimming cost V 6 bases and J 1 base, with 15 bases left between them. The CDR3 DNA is TGTGCCAGCAGCGACCCCCGGGGGTTCCAAGAGACCCAGTACTTC. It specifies CASSDPRGFQETQYF.

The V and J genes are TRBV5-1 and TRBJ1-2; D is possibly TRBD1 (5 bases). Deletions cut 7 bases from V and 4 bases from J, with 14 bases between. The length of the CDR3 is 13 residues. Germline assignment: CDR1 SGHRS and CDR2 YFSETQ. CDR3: CASSSRVTYGYTF. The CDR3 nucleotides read TGCGCCAGCTCCTCCAGGGTAACCTATGGCTACACCTTC.

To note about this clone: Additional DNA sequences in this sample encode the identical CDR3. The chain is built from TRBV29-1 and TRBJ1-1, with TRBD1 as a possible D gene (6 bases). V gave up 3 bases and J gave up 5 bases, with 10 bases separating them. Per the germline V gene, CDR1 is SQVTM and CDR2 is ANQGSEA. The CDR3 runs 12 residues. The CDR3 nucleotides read TGCAGCGTTGATGGCCAGGGGACTGAAGCTTTCTTT. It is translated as CSVDGQGTEAFF.

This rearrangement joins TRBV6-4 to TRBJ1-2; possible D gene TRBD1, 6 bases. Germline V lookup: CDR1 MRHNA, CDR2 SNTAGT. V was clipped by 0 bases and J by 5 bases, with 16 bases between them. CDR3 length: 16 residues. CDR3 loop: CASSDSPLQGNYGYTF. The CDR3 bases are TGTGCCAGCAGTGACTCCCCCCTACAGGGAAATTATGGCTACACCTTC.

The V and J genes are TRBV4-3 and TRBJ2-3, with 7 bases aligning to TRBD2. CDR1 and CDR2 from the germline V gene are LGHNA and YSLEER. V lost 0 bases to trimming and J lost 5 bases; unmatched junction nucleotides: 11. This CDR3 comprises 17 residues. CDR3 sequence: CASSQDSRGGPVDTQYF. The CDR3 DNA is TGCGCCAGCAGCCAAGATAGTAGGGGAGGGCCCGTAGATACGCAGTATTTT.

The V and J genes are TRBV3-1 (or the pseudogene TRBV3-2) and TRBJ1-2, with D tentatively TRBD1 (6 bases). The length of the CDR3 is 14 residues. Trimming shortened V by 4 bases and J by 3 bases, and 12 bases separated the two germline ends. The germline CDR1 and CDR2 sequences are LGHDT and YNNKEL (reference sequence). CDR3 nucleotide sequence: TGTGCCAGCAGCCGGCAGGGGAGGGACTATGGCTACACCTTC. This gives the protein CASSRQGRDYGYTF.

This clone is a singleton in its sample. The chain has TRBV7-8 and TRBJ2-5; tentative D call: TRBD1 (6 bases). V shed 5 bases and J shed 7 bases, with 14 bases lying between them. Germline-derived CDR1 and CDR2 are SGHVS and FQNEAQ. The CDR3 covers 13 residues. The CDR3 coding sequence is TGTGCCAGCAGCCCCCGGACAGAGCGGACCCAGTACTTC. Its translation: CASSPRTERTQYF.

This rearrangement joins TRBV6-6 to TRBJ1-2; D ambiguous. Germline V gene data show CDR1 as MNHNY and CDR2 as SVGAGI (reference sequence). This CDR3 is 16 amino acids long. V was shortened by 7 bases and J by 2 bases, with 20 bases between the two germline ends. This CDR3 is CASTPEIVSPNYGYTF. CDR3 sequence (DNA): TGTGCCAGCACCCCGGAGATAGTTTCCCCCAACTATGGCTACACCTTC.

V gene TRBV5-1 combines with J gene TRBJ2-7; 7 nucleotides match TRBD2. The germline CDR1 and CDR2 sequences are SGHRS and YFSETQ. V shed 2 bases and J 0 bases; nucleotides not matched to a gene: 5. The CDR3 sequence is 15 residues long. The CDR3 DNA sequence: TGCGCCAGCAGCTTTGAGCGGGGTGTCTCCTACGAGCAGTACTTC. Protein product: CASSFERGVSYEQYF. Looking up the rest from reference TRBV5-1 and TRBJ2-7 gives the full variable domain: KAGVTQTPRYLIKTRGQQVTLSCSPISGHRSVSWYQQTPGQGLQFLFEYFSETQRNKGNFPGRFSGRQFSNSRSEMNVSTLELGDSALYLCASSFERGVSYEQYFGPGTRLTVT.

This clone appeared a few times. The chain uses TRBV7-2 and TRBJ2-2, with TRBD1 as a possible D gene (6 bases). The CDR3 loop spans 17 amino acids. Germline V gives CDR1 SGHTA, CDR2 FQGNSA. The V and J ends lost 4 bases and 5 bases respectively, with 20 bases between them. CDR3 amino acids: CASSSSNRAGPTGELFF. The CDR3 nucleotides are TGTGCCAGCAGCTCATCCAACAGGGCAGGGCCGACCGGGGAGCTGTTTTTT. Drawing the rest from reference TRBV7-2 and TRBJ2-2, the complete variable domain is GAGVSQSPSNKVTEKGKDVELRCDPISGHTALYWYRQSLGQGLEFLIYFQGNSAPDKSGLPSDRFSAERTGGSVSTLTIQRTQQEDSAVYLCASSSSNRAGPTGELFFGEGSRLTVL.

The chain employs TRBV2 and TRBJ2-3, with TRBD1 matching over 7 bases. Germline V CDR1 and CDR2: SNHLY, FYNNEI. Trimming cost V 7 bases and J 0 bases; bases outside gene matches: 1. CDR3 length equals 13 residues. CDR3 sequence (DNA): TGTGCCAGCAAGGGGGCTAGCACAGATACGCAGTATTTT. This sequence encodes CASKGASTDTQYF.

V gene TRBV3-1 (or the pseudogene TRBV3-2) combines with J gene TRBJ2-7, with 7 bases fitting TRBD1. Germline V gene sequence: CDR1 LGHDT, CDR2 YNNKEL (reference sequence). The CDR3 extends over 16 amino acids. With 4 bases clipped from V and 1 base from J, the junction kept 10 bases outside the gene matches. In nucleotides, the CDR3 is TGTGCCAGCAGCCCCCGTTCGGGACAGAGGTCCTACGAGCAGTACTTC. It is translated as CASSPRSGQRSYEQYF.

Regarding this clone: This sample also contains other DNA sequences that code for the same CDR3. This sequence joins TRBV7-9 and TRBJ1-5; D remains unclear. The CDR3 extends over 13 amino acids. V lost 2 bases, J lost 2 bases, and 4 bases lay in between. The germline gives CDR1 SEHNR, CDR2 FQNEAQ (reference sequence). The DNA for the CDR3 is TGTGCCAGCAGCTTAAGCGGCAATCAGCCCCAGCATTTT. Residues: CASSLSGNQPQHF.

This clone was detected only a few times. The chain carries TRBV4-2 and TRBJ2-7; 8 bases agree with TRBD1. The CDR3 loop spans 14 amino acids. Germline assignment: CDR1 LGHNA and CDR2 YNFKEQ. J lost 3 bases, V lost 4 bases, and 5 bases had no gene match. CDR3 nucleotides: TGTGCCAGCAGCCGGGACAGGTACGTCTACGAGCAGTACTTC. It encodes CASSRDRYVYEQYF.

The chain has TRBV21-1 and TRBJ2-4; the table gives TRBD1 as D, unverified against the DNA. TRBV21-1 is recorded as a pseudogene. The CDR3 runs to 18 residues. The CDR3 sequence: CASSTFWDSLRAKNIQYF. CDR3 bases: TGTGCCAGCAGCACCTTCTGGGACAGCCTACGAGCCAAAAACATTCAGTACTTC.

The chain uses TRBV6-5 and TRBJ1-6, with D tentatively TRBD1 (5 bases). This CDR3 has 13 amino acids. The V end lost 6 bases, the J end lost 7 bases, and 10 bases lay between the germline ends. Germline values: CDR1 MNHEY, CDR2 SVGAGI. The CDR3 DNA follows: TGTGCCAGCAGGTGGGGGGGGAATTCACCCCTCCACTTT. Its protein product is CASRWGGNSPLHF.

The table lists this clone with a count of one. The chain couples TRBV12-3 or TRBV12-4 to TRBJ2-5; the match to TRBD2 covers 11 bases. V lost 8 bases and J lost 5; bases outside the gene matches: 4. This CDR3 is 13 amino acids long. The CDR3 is CASRLAGGETQYF. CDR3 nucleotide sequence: TGTGCCAGCCGATTAGCGGGAGGGGAGACCCAGTACTTC.

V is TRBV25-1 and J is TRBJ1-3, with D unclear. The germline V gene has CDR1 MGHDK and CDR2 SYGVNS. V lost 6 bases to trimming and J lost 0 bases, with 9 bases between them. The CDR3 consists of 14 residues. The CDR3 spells CASRAANSGNTIYF. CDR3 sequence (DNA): TGTGCCAGCAGGGCGGCGAACTCTGGAAACACCATATATTTT.

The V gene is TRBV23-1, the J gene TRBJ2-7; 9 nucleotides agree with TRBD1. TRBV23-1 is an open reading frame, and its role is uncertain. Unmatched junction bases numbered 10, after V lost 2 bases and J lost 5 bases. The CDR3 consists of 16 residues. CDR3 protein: CASSQKMGQGSNEQYF. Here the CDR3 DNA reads TGCGCCAGCAGTCAAAAAATGGGACAGGGTAGTAACGAGCAGTACTTC.

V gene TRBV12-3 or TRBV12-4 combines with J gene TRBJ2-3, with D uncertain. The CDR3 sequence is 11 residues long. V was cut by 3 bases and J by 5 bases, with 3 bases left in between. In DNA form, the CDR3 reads TGTGCCAGCAGTTTTAAAGATACGCAGTATTTT. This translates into CASSFKDTQYF.

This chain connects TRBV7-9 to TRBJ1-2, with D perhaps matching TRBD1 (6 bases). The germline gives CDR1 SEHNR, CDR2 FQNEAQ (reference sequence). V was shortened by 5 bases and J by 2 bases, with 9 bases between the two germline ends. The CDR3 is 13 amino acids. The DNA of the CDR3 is TGTGCCAGCAGCGAACAGGGAAACTATGGCTACACCTTC. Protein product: CASSEQGNYGYTF.

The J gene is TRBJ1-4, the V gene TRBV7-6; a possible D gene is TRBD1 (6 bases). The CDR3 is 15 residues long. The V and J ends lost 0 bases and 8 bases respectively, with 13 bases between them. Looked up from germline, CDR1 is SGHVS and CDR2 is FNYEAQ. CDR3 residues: CASSLARGIGEKLFF. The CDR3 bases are TGTGCCAGCAGCTTAGCGAGGGGGATAGGAGAAAAACTGTTTTTT. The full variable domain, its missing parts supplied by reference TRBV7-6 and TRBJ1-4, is GAGVSQSPRYKVTKRGQDVALRCDPISGHVSLYWYRQALGQGPEFLTYFNYEAQQDKSGLPNDRFSAERPEGSISTLTIQRTEQRDSAMYRCASSLARGIGEKLFFGSGTQLSVL.

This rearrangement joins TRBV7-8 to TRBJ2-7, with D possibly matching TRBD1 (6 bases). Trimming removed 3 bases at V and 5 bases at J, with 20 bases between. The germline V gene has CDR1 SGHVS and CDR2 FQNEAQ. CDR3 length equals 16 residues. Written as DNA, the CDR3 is TGTGCCAGCAGCTTCGGGGTTCGGCAGGGGTGGGACGAGCAGTACTTC. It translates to CASSFGVRQGWDEQYF.

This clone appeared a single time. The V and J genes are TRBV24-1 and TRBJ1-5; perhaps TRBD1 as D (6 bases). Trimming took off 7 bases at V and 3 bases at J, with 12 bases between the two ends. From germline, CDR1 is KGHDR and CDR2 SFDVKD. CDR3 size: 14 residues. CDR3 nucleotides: TGTGCCACCAGCCATACAGGGAACAATCAGCCCCAGCATTTT. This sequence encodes CATSHTGNNQPQHF.

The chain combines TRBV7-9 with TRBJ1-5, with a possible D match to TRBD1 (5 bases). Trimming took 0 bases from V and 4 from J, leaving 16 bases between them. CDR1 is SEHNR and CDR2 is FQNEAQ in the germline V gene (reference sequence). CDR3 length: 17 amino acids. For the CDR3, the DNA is TGTGCCAGCAGCTTAGCCCCGGGGGGTGAGGGAAATCAGCCCCAGCATTTT. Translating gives CASSLAPGGEGNQPQHF.

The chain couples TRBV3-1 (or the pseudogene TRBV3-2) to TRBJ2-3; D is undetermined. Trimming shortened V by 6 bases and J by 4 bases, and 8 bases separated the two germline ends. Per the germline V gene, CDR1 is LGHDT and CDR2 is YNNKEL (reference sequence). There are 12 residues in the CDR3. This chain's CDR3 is CASSPTADTQYF. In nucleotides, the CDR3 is TGTGCCAGCAGTCCTACGGCAGATACGCAGTATTTT.